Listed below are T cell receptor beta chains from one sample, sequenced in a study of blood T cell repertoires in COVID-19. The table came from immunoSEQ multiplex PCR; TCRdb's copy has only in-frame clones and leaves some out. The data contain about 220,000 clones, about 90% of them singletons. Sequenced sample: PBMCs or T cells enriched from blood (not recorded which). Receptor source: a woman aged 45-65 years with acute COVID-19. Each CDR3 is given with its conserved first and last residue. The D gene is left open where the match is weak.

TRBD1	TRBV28	CASSQPGQRYNEQFF
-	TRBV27	CASSLVATGEKLFF
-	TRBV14	CASSRALGDTIYF
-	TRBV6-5	CASSRTSANQPQHF
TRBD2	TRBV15	CATSSHTGTIYNEQFF
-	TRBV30	CAWSVRHRTNGYTF
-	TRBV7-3	CASSLTSGFEQFF
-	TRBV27	CASSFQGPNEKLFF
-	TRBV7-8	CASSLPPWANEKLFF
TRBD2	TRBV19	CASSPAGLAGYNEQFF
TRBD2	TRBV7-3	CASSLTSGTSSNEQFF
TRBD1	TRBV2	CASSEFRVSGGFNQPQHF
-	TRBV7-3	CASSLAGRTDTQYF
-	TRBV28	CASSLYQGLYEQYF
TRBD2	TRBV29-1	CSVTGTSGRRTGELFF
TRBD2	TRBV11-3	CASSHRTSSTGELFF
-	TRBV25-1	CASSRVGYGYTF
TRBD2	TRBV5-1	CASSLGLAGLETQYF
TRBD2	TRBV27	CASRWGKGRGEQYF
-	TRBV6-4	CASSEAGGGRETQYF
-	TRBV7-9	CASSLVTAGELFF
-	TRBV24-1	CATSDLPPLDTQYF
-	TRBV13	CASSLRGDIHRDEQFF
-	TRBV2	CASSEVIVGQPQHF
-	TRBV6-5	CASSYSRELNTEAFF
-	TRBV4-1	CASSQATGSNSPLHF
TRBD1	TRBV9	CASSIRDRGFIYEQFF
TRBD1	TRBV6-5	CASSLGQGGSPLHF
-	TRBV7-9	CASSLGVYSPYEQYF
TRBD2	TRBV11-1	CASSPPGLAYEQYF
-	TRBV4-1	CASSQAGPGGPYEQYF
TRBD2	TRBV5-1	CASSTGTSLKETQYF
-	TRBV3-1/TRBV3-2	CASSPPRPQMGKNIQYF
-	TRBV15	CATSRDRRGPYEQYF
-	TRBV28	CASSYQPHGQPNIQYF
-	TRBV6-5	CASSWSQGTSGNTIYF
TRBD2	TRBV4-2	CASSQVLLARGNEQFF
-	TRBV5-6	CASSPDRSSYNEQFF
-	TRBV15	CATSRGGPGQPQHF
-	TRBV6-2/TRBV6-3	CASSSNGARNTEAFF
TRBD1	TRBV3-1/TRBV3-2	CASSESGTGMETQYF
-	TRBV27	CASSLNPIGEKLFF
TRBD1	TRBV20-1	CSACGQGIGVSRTDTQYF
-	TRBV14	CASRTWGDYGYTF
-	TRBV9	CASSVSGVYNEQFF
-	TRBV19	CASSVTGEKLFF
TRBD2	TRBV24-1	CATSDRTSLTGELFF